These 19 T cell receptor beta chains were sequenced from one sample in a study of T cell repertoires in cytomegalovirus infection. Via MiXCR, TCRdb re-called the reads, giving one row per CDR3 protein. The sample includes 170,000 or so distinct CDR3 sequences, around an eighth of them seen just once. Source material: PBMCs. The source of these receptors is a human donor in good health (CMV status not recorded). Some clones in this sample may be carry-over from other donors' samples.

This clonotype was detected a few times. J is TRBJ2-7 and V is TRBV12-3 or TRBV12-4, with a possible D match to TRBD2 (5 bases). Between the trimmed V and J ends, which lost 1 base and 6 bases, there was a span of 10 bases. The CDR3 runs to 13 residues. CDR3 DNA: TGTGCCAGCAGTTTAGACCGGGGTGCCGAGCAGTACTTC. It translates to CASSLDRGAEQYF.

There are many counts of this clonotype. The V and J genes are TRBV7-9 and TRBJ1-1; D possibly corresponds to TRBD1 (6 bases). Trimming took 3 bases from V and 1 from J, leaving 9 bases between them. Germline CDR1 and CDR2: SEHNR and FQNEAQ (reference sequence). The CDR3 is made up of 14 amino acids. The CDR3 is CASSFGQQNTEAFF. DNA of the CDR3: TGTGCCAGCAGCTTTGGACAGCAGAACACTGAAGCTTTCTTT.

The CDR3, as DNA: TGCGCCAGCAGCCTTTTCTCATACGAGCAGTACTTC. Translated, it gives CASSLFSYEQYF. The chain combines TRBV4-1 with TRBJ2-7; D is undetermined. Germline V gives CDR1 MGHRA, CDR2 YSYEKL. The germline V and J ends were trimmed by 4 bases and 4 bases, with 8 bases remaining between them. CDR3 size: 12 residues.

This CDR3 is CASGLQGPNTEAFF. The CDR3 nucleotides are TGTGCTAGTGGTTTACAGGGCCCGAACACTGAAGCTTTCTTT. This chain uses TRBV12-5 with TRBJ1-1, with a weak D call TRBD1 (6 bases). The ends were cut back, 3 bases at V and 1 base at J, with 9 bases in the middle. This CDR3 region has 14 residues. In germline, CDR1 is LGHNT, CDR2 FRNRAP.

The table lists this clonotype with a few counts. The chain uses TRBV28 and TRBJ1-5, with a weak D call TRBD1 (6 bases). Germline loops: CDR1 MDHEN, CDR2 SYDVKM. V lost 3 bases and J lost 1, with 13 bases in between. The CDR3 spans 16 residues. CDR3 in amino acids: CASSLGRGASNQPQHF. CDR3 coding DNA: TGTGCCAGCAGTTTGGGTAGGGGGGCGAGCAATCAGCCCCAGCATTTT.

This clonotype occurred many times. The rearrangement links TRBV7-6 to TRBJ1-1; TRBD1 agrees at 9 bases. J lost 0 bases, V lost 5 bases, and 4 bases had no gene match. Germline V gives CDR1 SGHVS, CDR2 FNYEAQ. CDR3 length: 15 amino acids. The CDR3 bases are TGTGCCAGCAGCCCGGGGACAGGGCTGAACACTGAAGCTTTCTTT. It encodes CASSPGTGLNTEAFF.

This clonotype was recorded at least ten times. V is TRBV29-1 and J is TRBJ2-2, with TRBD1 matching 7 bases. This CDR3 contains 13 residues. Trimming removed 5 bases from V and 5 bases from J; junction bases left unmatched: 5. The V gene's germline CDR1 is SQVTM and CDR2 ANQGSEA. The CDR3 nucleotides read TGCAGCGTTTCGACAGGGTGGACCGGGGAGCTGTTTTTT. Translation gives CSVSTGWTGELFF.

This CDR3 is CATRGLSNEQFF. The CDR3 coding sequence is TGTGCCACCAGGGGACTGAGCAATGAGCAGTTCTTC. The chain couples TRBV24-1 to TRBJ2-1; weak D call: TRBD2 (6 bases). This CDR3 comprises 12 residues. Germline-derived CDR1 and CDR2 are KGHDR and SFDVKD. The V gene lost 7 bases and the J gene lost 6 bases, with 9 bases spanning the gap.

The chain carries TRBV5-5 and TRBJ1-3; TRBD1 matches 7 bases. This CDR3 has 17 residues. V gave up 3 bases and J gave up 0 bases; unmatched junction bases: 9. Germline V CDR1 and CDR2: SGHKS, YYEKEE (reference sequence). The CDR3 spells CASSSDLTGLSGNTIYF. The CDR3, as DNA: TGTGCCAGCAGCTCGGATTTGACAGGGCTCTCTGGAAACACCATATATTTT. Based on the CDR3 plus reference TRBV5-5 and TRBJ1-3, the full variable domain is DAGVTQSPTHLIKTRGQQVTLRCSPISGHKSVSWYQQVLGQGPQFIFQYYEKEERGRGNFPDRFSARQFPNYSSELNVNALLLGDSALYLCASSSDLTGLSGNTIYFGEGSWLTVV.

This clonotype was counted ten times or more. The J gene is TRBJ1-6, the V gene TRBV7-2; no reliable D call. V was clipped by 2 bases and J by 14 bases, with 13 bases between them. Germline V gene lookup returns CDR1 SGHTA and CDR2 FQGNSA. The CDR3 has 13 residues. CDR3 loop: CASSLNPDGTLHF. CDR3 bases: TGTGCCAGCAGCTTAAACCCAGACGGTACCCTCCACTTT.

The chain combines TRBV6-5 with TRBJ1-1; D not certain. CDR1 and CDR2 (germline): MNHEY, SVGAGI. Between the trimmed V and J ends, which lost 2 bases and 7 bases, there was a span of 14 bases. The CDR3 spans 14 residues. The CDR3 DNA follows: TGTGCCAGCAGTTACGGCGGACTTGAGGGTGAAGCTTTCTTT. Its translation is CASSYGGLEGEAFF.

The chain uses TRBV7-6 and TRBJ1-5; D is perhaps TRBD1 (6 bases). Germline assignment: CDR1 SGHVS and CDR2 FNYEAQ. The CDR3 consists of 15 residues. Trimming cost V 6 bases and J 3 bases, with 15 bases left between them. In DNA form, the CDR3 reads TGTGCCAGCAGTCCCGGACAGCTAGACAATCAGCCCCAGCATTTT. The encoded protein is CASSPGQLDNQPQHF.

The table lists this clonotype with a few counts. The chain links TRBV20-1 to TRBJ2-7; 14 nucleotides align to TRBD2. The V gene's germline CDR1 is DFQATT and CDR2 SNEGSKA (reference sequence). J lost 7 bases, V lost 3 bases, and 5 bases had no gene match. The CDR3 has 14 residues. CDR3: CSARTSGRAGEQYF. In DNA form, the CDR3 reads TGCAGTGCTAGGACTAGCGGGAGGGCCGGAGAGCAGTACTTC.

The chain carries TRBV25-1 and TRBJ2-1; 7 bases align to TRBD1. Germline CDR1 and CDR2: MGHDK and SYGVNS. Trimming took 6 bases from V and 2 from J; bases not matched to a gene: 10. There are 16 residues in the CDR3. The CDR3 loop is CASSHRGQATYNEQFF. The DNA for the CDR3 is TGTGCCAGCAGCCACCGTGGACAGGCAACCTACAATGAGCAGTTCTTC.

This rearrangement joins TRBV28 to TRBJ1-1; D gene ambiguous. Per germline, CDR1 MDHEN and CDR2 SYDVKM. V was pared by 5 bases and J by 0 bases, with 13 bases between. This CDR3 is 15 amino acids long. The CDR3 protein is CASSTLNSLNTEAFF. In DNA form, the CDR3 reads TGTGCCAGCAGTACCTTAAACAGCCTGAACACTGAAGCTTTCTTT.

The chain carries TRBV18 and TRBJ2-3; D possibly uses TRBD1 or TRBD2 (5 bases each). CDR3 length: 15 residues. CDR1 is KGHSH and CDR2 is LQKENI in the germline V gene. V lost 2 bases to trimming and J lost 5 bases, with 14 bases between them. Here the CDR3 DNA reads TGTGCCAGCTCACCAACGACGGGACCGGGAGATACGCAGTATTTT. It yields the protein CASSPTTGPGDTQYF.

The table lists this clonotype with a few counts. V gene TRBV6-2 or TRBV6-3 combines with J gene TRBJ1-5; D gene ambiguous. CDR1 MNHEY and CDR2 SVGEGT come from the germline V gene. V was shortened by 2 bases and J by 0 bases, with 8 bases between the two germline ends. The CDR3 runs to 15 residues. This CDR3 is CASSYGAYSNQPQHF. The CDR3 region has the DNA TGTGCCAGCAGTTACGGTGCTTATAGCAATCAGCCCCAGCATTTT.

The V gene is TRBV7-3, the J gene TRBJ2-2; D is ambiguous. V shed 5 bases and J shed 3 bases, with 13 bases lying between them. The CDR3 runs to 15 residues. The germline gives CDR1 SGHTA, CDR2 FQGTGA. The CDR3 DNA follows: TGTGCCAGCAGCACTCCGGGCGGAGACACCGGGGAGCTGTTTTTT. Translated: CASSTPGGDTGELFF. The whole variable domain, filled in from reference TRBV7-3 and TRBJ2-2, reads GAGVSQTPSNKVTEKGKYVELRCDPISGHTALYWYRQSLGQGPEFLIYFQGTGAADDSGLPNDRFFAVRPEGSVSTLKIQRTERGDSAVYLCASSTPGGDTGELFFGEGSRLTVL.

This clonotype showed up just a few times. The rearrangement joins TRBV7-3 to TRBJ2-7, with D perhaps matching TRBD2 (6 bases). Looked up from germline, CDR1 is SGHTA and CDR2 is FQGTGA. Between the trimmed V and J ends, which lost 3 bases and 0 bases, there was a span of 9 bases. The CDR3 runs to 14 residues. The CDR3 reads CASSLYGSSYEQYF. The CDR3 DNA reads TGTGCCAGCAGCTTGTACGGGAGCTCCTACGAGCAGTACTTC.